This is a list of T cell receptor beta chains from one sample in a study of OX40 agonist ivuxolimab in advanced cancers. Here immunoSEQ multiplex PCR was the method, and the copy in TCRdb shows in-frame clones only, minus some. This sample has 40,000 to 50,000 clones; about 85% occur once, and the top ten carry around 2.9%. The starting material was CD4+ or CD8+ T cells sorted from blood, obtained in a trial of the OX40 agonist ivuxolimab. Receptor source: an adult with an advanced solid tumor such as melanoma, head and neck, liver or kidney cancer. Both conserved end residues are part of each CDR3. The D gene is left open where the match is weak. The size field is filled for only some rows; it gives once, few, many or a size class.

D gene	J gene	V gene	clone size	CDR3 DNA	CDR3 protein
.	TRBJ1-1	TRBV7-2	.	TGTGCCAGCAGCTCACCCGGACAGTACACTGAAGCTTTCTTT	CASSSPGQYTEAFF
.	TRBJ2-3	TRBV9	.	TGTGCCAGCAGCGTAGCGGGGGGACAGGCCGGCACAGATACGCAGTATTTT	CASSVAGGQAGTDTQYF
TRBD1	TRBJ2-7	TRBV12-5	.	TGTGCTAGTGGTTTGGGGGACAGAGGGTTGGACGAGCAGTACTTC	CASGLGDRGLDEQYF
.	TRBJ1-2	TRBV28	.	TGTGCCAGCAGTTTATGGTCCTATGGCTACACCTTC	CASSLWSYGYTF
TRBD1	TRBJ1-2	TRBV27	.	TGTGCCAGCAGTGAGTTGGGGACAGGGGCCCACTATGGCTACACCTTC	CASSELGTGAHYGYTF
TRBD1	TRBJ1-2	TRBV10-3	.	TGTGCCATCAGTGAGTCGAGTCAGGGGGTGAGGGGCTACACCTTC	CAISESSQGVRGYTF
TRBD2	TRBJ2-7	TRBV5-4	.	TGTGCCAGCAGCTTGGTTGCGGGAGGAGGTGAGCAGTACTTC	CASSLVAGGGEQYF
TRBD2	TRBJ2-1	TRBV29-1	.	TGCAGCGTTGCGGGGTCTAGCGGGAGCGTTGAGCAGTTCTTC	CSVAGSSGSVEQFF
TRBD2	TRBJ2-5	TRBV2	.	TGTGCCAGCAATCGAGGGGGACTAGCGGGAGGGCCGCGGGAGACCCAGTACTTC	CASNRGGLAGGPRETQYF
.	TRBJ2-1	TRBV6-5	once	TGTGCCAGCAGTTACAAGGGATTCAGCTACAATGAGCAGTTCTTC	CASSYKGFSYNEQFF
TRBD2	TRBJ2-1	TRBV6-5	.	TGTGCCAGCAGTATTGGACTAGCGGGGGGTGAGCAGTTCTTC	CASSIGLAGGEQFF
TRBD2	TRBJ2-4	TRBV9	.	TGTGCCAGCAGCGTAGGGGGAGGGCATACAAACATTCAGTACTTC	CASSVGGGHTNIQYF
TRBD1	TRBJ1-4	TRBV19	.	TGTGCCAGTAAGGGACCCTGGGACAGCAATGAAAAACTGTTTTTT	CASKGPWDSNEKLFF
.	TRBJ1-1	TRBV4-1	medium-sized	TGCGCCAGCAGCCAAGATCGGCGGTTTAACACTGAAGCTTTCTTT	CASSQDRRFNTEAFF
TRBD2	TRBJ2-3	TRBV2	once	TGTGCCAGCAGTGAAGCGGGGACTAACACAGATACGCAGTATTTT	CASSEAGTNTDTQYF
TRBD2	TRBJ2-1	TRBV9	.	TGTGCCAGCAGCTCTAGCGGGAGATCATTTAATGAGCAGTTCTTC	CASSSSGRSFNEQFF
.	TRBJ2-3	TRBV4-2	.	TGTGCCAGCAGCCAAGATCGGAGGGTCACAGATACGCAGTATTTT	CASSQDRRVTDTQYF
.	TRBJ1-3	TRBV29-1	.	TGCAGCGTTGCTTTCTCTGGAAACACCATATATTTT	CSVAFSGNTIYF
.	TRBJ1-5	TRBV2	few	TGTGCCAGCAGTGCGGGTAGGGGAGGTCAGCCCCAGCATTTT	CASSAGRGGQPQHF
.	TRBJ2-3	TRBV6-6	.	TGTGCCAGCAAAGAGAGTGGAGATACGCAGTATTTT	CASKESGDTQYF
TRBD1	TRBJ1-4	TRBV2	.	TGTGCCAGCAGGGCCGGGACAGGGGTGTCAACTAATGAAAAACTGTTTTTT	CASRAGTGVSTNEKLFF
.	TRBJ1-4	TRBV5-1	.	TGCGCCAGCAGCTTGGCCGTAGCGGGGGCGACGGAAAAACTGTTTTTT	CASSLAVAGATEKLFF
.	TRBJ1-4	TRBV7-2	.	TGTGCCAGCAGCGCACAGGGTATCCCTAATGAAAAACTGTTTTTT	CASSAQGIPNEKLFF